This T cell receptor (beta chain) emerged from a study of OX40 agonist ivuxolimab in advanced cancers. Whole-study context: Patients were under 90% male with ages roughly 23 to 79, mean around 61. Study-level results: Determination of antigen specificity was not performed for the expanded peripheral T cells. The mean number of expanded clones was higher in CD8+ T cells than in CD4+.

In regard to this clone: The antigen remains unidentified.

CDR3 length: 14 residues. Germline CDR1 reads MDHEN; CDR2 reads SYDVKM. Trimming took off 5 bases at V and 6 bases at J, with 13 bases between the two ends. Using immunoSEQ multiplex PCR, the repertoire was profiled, and TCRdb retains in-frame clones only, with some absent. Of tens of thousands of clones listed, around 77% are singletons. Sampling of blood occurred at baseline, cycle 4 day 1, and cycle 7 day 1. This TCR was recovered from an adult with an advanced solid tumor such as melanoma, head and neck, liver or kidney cancer. The chain recombines TRBV28 with TRBJ2-2; no clear D. Material: CD4+ or CD8+ T cells sorted from blood, obtained in a trial of the OX40 agonist ivuxolimab. The CDR3 region is CASSTSTSPGELFF. CDR3 nucleotide sequence: TGTGCCAGCAGTACCTCGACGAGTCCCGGGGAGCTGTTTTTT.